The entry below describes one TCR beta chain. As yet, its antigen is unknown. TCRdb passed the 5' RACE reads through MiXCR, listing each CDR3 protein once. This sample yields about 290,000 distinct CDR3 sequences, of which approximately 16% are seen a single time; 22% belongs to the top ten. This record comes from a study of T-cell memory formation after mild COVID-19. The CDR3 spans 15 residues. Germline V gene sequence: CDR1 SGHRS, CDR2 YFSETQ. Trimming removed 4 bases at V and 5 bases at J, with 19 bases between. Whole-study results and caveats: Pre-infection memory held some responding clones, suggesting pre-existing cross-reactive T cells responded.

The sequence was collected from a young man who had mild COVID-19 (a few samples of this study predate the infection). Cell type and time point are not known. The sequencing sample was made of PBMCs or a T cell subset sorted from them (not recorded which). The chain joins TRBV5-1 to TRBJ2-7; the D call may be TRBD1 or TRBD2 (7 bases each). The CDR3 sequence is CASSKSTGRGDEQYV. CDR3 in DNA: TGCGCCAGCAGCAAATCGACAGGGAGGGGAGACGAGCAGTACGTC.